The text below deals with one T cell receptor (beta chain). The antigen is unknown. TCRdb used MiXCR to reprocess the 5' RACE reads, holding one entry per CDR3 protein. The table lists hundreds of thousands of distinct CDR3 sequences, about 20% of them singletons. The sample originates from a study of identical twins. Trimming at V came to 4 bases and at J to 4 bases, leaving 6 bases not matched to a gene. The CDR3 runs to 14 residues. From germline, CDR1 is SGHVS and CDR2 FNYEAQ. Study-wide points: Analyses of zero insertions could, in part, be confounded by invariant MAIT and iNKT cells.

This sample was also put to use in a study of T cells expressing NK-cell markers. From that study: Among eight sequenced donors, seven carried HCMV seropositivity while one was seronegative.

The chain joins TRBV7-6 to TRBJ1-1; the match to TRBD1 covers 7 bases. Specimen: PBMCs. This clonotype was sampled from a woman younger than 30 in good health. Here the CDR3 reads CASSYQGGTTEAFF. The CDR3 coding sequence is TGTGCCAGCAGCTACCAGGGGGGGACCACTGAAGCTTTCTTT.